This T cell receptor (beta chain) was captured in a study of blood T cell repertoires in COVID-19. Study-wide context: Acute-phase and convalescent COVID-19 samples originated in the United States, Italy and Spain.

How the authors handled the data: Amplified reference gene primers provided the basis for estimating nucleated cell counts. Profiling relied on immunoSEQ multiplex PCR, and the TCRdb table lists in-frame clones only, not all of them. V and J calls and clone size are copied from that table; D and trimming were computed from the DNA. The profile shows about 91,000 clones, roughly four fifths of them singletons. CDR3 length: 11 amino acids. Trimming took 8 bases from V and 4 from J, leaving 8 bases between them. The TCR was taken from a man aged 50 to 60 with active or convalescent COVID-19. The sample taken for sequencing was peripheral blood. The V call is TRBV12-3 or TRBV12-4, the J call TRBJ1-2, with unresolved D. The CDR3 bases are TGTGCCAGCCGGAGAAGCTATGGCTACACCTTC. Protein: CASRRSYGYTF.